This T cell receptor beta chain came from a study of memory CD4+ T cells and cytomegalovirus serostatus. About the research overall: Healthy Belgian adult donors included about 10 CMV-positive and some 23 CMV-negative people. Points from the study as a whole: CD4+ memory repertoires contained about two fifths of the roughly 150 reported CMV TCRbeta sequences.

Repertoires were generated with immunoSEQ multiplex PCR, while TCRdb's copy carries only in-frame clones and drops some. The data hold approximately 46,000 clones, with approximately 81% observed a single time. The sort gate was single viable CD3+CD4+CD8-CD45RO+ cells for memory CD4+ T cells. For this clone: The antigen is undetermined.

The TCR originated in an adult in good health and CMV-seropositive. The specimen was memory CD4+ T cells from blood.

CDR3 in amino acids: CASRPRAGTEDDNEQFF. The CDR3 DNA is TGCGCCAGCAGACCTCGAGCCGGGACAGAGGATGACAATGAGCAGTTCTTC. V usage is TRBV5-1 and J usage is TRBJ2-1; 7 nucleotides line up with TRBD1. The V segment lost 5 bases and the J segment 5 bases; nucleotides outside the gene matches: 16. CDR1 and CDR2 from the germline V gene are SGHRS and YFSETQ. The CDR3 spans 17 residues.